Sequencing of this T cell receptor (beta chain) was carried out in a study of blood T cells in healthy people across ages. With 4 bases removed from V and 11 bases from J, the gap between germline ends came to 18 bases. Germline V gives CDR1 SGHTA, CDR2 FQGNSA. The CDR3 has 14 residues. Primers used in a second PCR of about 6 to 11 cycles were a sample-barcoded 5' primer and a J-beta primer mix. One entry per CDR3 protein results from TCRdb running MiXCR on the 5' RACE reads. The sample lists 1.5 million to 2 million distinct CDR3 sequences; 49% were seen once. The sequence came from a woman aged 40 to 55 in good health. The sequenced sample consisted of blood. V usage is TRBV7-2 and J usage is TRBJ2-1, with TRBD1 as a possible D gene (5 bases). CDR3 sequence: CASSSPGVGQQQFF. The CDR3 nucleotides are TGTGCCAGCAGCTCGCCCGGTGTGGGGCAACAGCAGTTCTTC.